This TCR beta chain appears in the sequencing data of a study of blood T cell repertoires in COVID-19. Study context: From T cells, B-cell-depleted T cells, or PBMCs came the material, which was cDNA or gDNA.

During active infection, Seattle patients enrolled and were then monitored through disease. The authors' processing: Amplifying reference gene primers gave estimates of nucleated cell counts. The data were produced by immunoSEQ multiplex PCR, yet TCRdb's version contains in-frame clones alone and is incomplete. V, J and clone size were drawn from that table, and D and trimming were deduced from the DNA. The sample lists roughly 440,000 clones; about nine tenths were seen once. Germline trimming cut 1 base from V and 4 bases from J; bases unmatched to any gene: 3. This CDR3 has 14 amino acids. Germline V gives CDR1 SGHNT, CDR2 YYREEE (reference sequence).

This chain connects TRBV5-4 to TRBJ1-2, with 8 bases lining up with TRBD1. This receptor was taken from a woman aged 45 to 65 with COVID-19, enrolled during active disease. The sample taken for sequencing was peripheral blood. This CDR3 is CASSLTGGGYGYTF. The DNA of the CDR3 is TGTGCCAGCAGCTTGACAGGGGGAGGCTATGGCTACACCTTC.